This T cell receptor (beta chain) originates from a study of blood T cell repertoires in COVID-19 (dated by TCRdb to 2018 to 2021). For the study in its entirety: Collaborator samples came from the United States, Italy and Spain and covered acute and convalescent phases of COVID-19. The material from the prospective study consisted of cDNA or gDNA derived from T cells, B-cell-depleted T cells, or PBMCs. Nearly every sample came with metadata listing a de-identified subject ID, COVID-19 status, age in years and sex. HLA class I and class II types, where available, came from metadata supplied by the sample provider rather than from assay-based typing. The repertoires were released in a freely available public database meant as a resource for research on the immune response to SARS-CoV-2. Samples came from the ongoing ImmuneRACE study (first 160 participants) plus 1,254 subjects from 6 global collaborators. Subjects who had been exposed to COVID-19, were actively infected with it, or had recovered from it provided the deeply sampled blood TCRbeta repertoires that made up the dataset.

The immunoSEQ Assay, a bias-controlled multiplex PCR, was used to amplify TCRbeta CDR3 regions from genomic DNA. As for the original processing: Within the assay, amplification of reference gene primers was used to estimate how many nucleated cells each sample contained. To quantify the absolute abundance of each unique TCRbeta CDR3 rearrangement, sequence reads were collapsed and filtered. For each sample, productive Simpson clonality was calculated as the square root of Simpson's diversity index across productive rearrangements. In its TCRdb copy, this immuneACCESS table keeps in-frame sequences only and misses some clones. Where compared with another copy, unresolved V genes explain less than half of these, and the others have no known cause. The DNA gave D and trimming, while V, J and clone size come from that table. For this sample there are fewer than 90,000 clones; 78% appear just once. The ten largest clones capture roughly 6% of the sample.

One collaborating source in Seattle enrolled patients during active infection and followed them longitudinally through the course of disease. The collaborating institutions used their own protocols to collect whole blood in K2EDTA tubes. For TCRbeta analysis, collaborators shipped samples as frozen whole blood, isolated PBMCs, or DNA extracted from either of those sample types. Details on this clone: No cognate antigen has been identified for it. No quality values exist for individual bases; no much larger clone is one base distant.

The full study reports these points: The amount of clinical and demographic metadata varied by source and participant and was provided uncurated.

V is pruned by 5 bases and J by 7 bases, leaving 2 bases of the junction without a gene match. Including the terminal cysteine and phenylalanine, the CDR3 comprises 12 residues. Solely the CDR3 DNA is kept, with 36 bases framed from the first base. The receptor was isolated from a man aged 65-85 years with COVID-19, enrolled during active disease. The sequencing sample was made of peripheral blood. The sequence is built from TRBV12-3 or TRBV12-4 and TRBJ1-5; TRBD1 lines up with 7 middle nucleotides. The CDR3 protein sequence reads: CASSTQGQPQHF. Here is the DNA: TGTGCCAGCAGTACACAGGGGCAGCCCCAGCATTTT.